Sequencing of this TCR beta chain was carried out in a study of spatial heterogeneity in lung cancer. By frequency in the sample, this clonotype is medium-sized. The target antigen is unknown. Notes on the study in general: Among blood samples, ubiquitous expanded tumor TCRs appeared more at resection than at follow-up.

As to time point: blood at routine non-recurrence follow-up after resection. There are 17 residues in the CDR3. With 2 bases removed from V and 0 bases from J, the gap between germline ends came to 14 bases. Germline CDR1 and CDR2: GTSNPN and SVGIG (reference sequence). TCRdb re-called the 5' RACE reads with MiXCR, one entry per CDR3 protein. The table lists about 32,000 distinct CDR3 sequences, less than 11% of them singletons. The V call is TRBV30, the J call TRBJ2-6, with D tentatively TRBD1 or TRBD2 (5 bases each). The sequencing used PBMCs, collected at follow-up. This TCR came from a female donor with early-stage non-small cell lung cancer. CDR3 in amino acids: CAWSRGRLGSGANVLTF. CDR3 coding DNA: TGTGCCTGGAGTCGGGGACGCTTAGGCTCTGGGGCCAACGTCCTGACTTTC.